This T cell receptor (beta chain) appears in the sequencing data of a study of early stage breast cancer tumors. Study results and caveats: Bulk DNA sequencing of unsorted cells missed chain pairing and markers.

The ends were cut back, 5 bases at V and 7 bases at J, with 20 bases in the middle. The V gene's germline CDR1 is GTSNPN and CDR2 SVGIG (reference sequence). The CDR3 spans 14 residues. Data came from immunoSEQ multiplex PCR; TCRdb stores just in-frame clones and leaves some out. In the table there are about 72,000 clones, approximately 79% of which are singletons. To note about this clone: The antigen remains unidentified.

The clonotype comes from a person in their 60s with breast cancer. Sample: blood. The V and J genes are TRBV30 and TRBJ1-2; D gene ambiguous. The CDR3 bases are TGTGCCTGGGGGATGCTCGTCATGGAGGGTGGCTACACCTTC. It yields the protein CAWGMLVMEGGYTF.